Sequencing of this T cell receptor (beta chain) was carried out in a study of blood T cell repertoires in COVID-19. Clones were read by immunoSEQ multiplex PCR, and TCRdb kept only the in-frame ones, dropping some. The sample holds about 60,000 clones, about 87% seen once. Sequencing was done on a sample of peripheral blood. The sequence came from a man aged 55 to 70 with acute or convalescent COVID-19.

DNA of the CDR3: TGTGCCAGCAGCTCCCGACAGGGGACCCTGAACACTGAAGCTTTCTTT. Amino acids: CASSSRQGTLNTEAFF. The genes are TRBV7-3 and TRBJ1-1; 8 bases are shared with TRBD1. Trimming took 4 bases from V and 0 from J; bases not matched to a gene: 7. From germline, CDR1 is SGHTA and CDR2 FQGTGA. This CDR3 comprises 16 residues.